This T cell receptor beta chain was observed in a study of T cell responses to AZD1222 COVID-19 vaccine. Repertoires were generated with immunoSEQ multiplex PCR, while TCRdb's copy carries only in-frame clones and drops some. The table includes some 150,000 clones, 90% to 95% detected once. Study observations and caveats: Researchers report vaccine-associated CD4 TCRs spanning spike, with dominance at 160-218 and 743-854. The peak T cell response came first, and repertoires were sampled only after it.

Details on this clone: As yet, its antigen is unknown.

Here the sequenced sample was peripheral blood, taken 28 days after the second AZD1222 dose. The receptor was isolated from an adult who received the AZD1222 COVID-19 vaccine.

CDR3 sequence (DNA): TGTGCCAGCAGGGCAACTAGCGGGACGGCTAGCTCCTACAATGAGCAGTTCTTC. As protein: CASRATSGTASSYNEQFF. The J gene is TRBJ2-1, the V gene TRBV2; 10 bases fit TRBD2. CDR3 length: 18 amino acids. Per the germline V gene, CDR1 is SNHLY and CDR2 is FYNNEI. The V segment lost 6 bases and the J segment 0 bases; nucleotides outside the gene matches: 11.